These 32 T cell receptor beta chains came from one sample sequenced in a study of T cell changes during pregnancy in multiple sclerosis (dated by TCRdb to the late 2010s). The library was obtained by the immunoSEQ multiplex PCR assay. TCRdb mirrors the immuneACCESS table, restricted to in-frame sequences. Some clones are absent from its copies; in checked studies, under half trace to an unresolved V gene, and the reason for the others is unknown. Present in this sample are about 75,000 clones, 94% of which were seen just once. Together, the top ten hold roughly 0.14% of the sample. The sequencing here drew on CD4+ T cells from peripheral blood mononuclear cells, taken after pregnancy. Receptor source: a female donor with multiple sclerosis, enrolled in a pregnancy study.

This clone was observed a handful of times. The chain uses TRBV4-3 and TRBJ2-1; D is uncertain. Germline V gene lookup returns CDR1 LGHNA and CDR2 YSLEER. Between the trimmed V and J ends, which lost 1 base and 7 bases, there was a span of 2 bases. The length of the CDR3 is 11 residues. CDR3 region: CASSQANEQFF. The DNA for the CDR3 is TGCGCCAGCAGCCAAGCTAATGAGCAGTTCTTC.

The chain joins TRBV7-2 to TRBJ1-5; 8 bases map to TRBD1. J lost 5 bases, V lost 3 bases, and 3 bases had no gene match. The germline CDR1 and CDR2 sequences are SGHTA and FQGNSA. The CDR3 is 14 amino acids. The CDR3 DNA sequence: TGTGCCAGCAGCTTTGACAGGGGCCATCAGCCCCAGCATTTT. Translation: CASSFDRGHQPQHF. The full variable domain, its missing parts supplied by reference TRBV7-2 and TRBJ1-5, is GAGVSQSPSNKVTEKGKDVELRCDPISGHTALYWYRQSLGQGLEFLIYFQGNSAPDKSGLPSDRFSAERTGGSVSTLTIQRTQQEDSAVYLCASSFDRGHQPQHFGDGTRLSIL.

In DNA form, the CDR3 reads TGTGCCAGCAGTCCGGCGGGACAGGGGGACATGGACATTCAGTACTTC. Translation gives CASSPAGQGDMDIQYF. This chain links TRBV28 with TRBJ2-4; 11 bases line up with TRBD1. Germline V gene lookup returns CDR1 MDHEN and CDR2 SYDVKM. The CDR3 sequence is 16 residues long. The J segment lost 8 bases and the V segment lost 5 bases, leaving 11 bases of the junction unmatched.

With respect to this clone: The junction and the germline gene differ at one end; a read error may be behind it. V is TRBV5-1 and J is TRBJ2-2; D might be TRBD1 (6 bases). Germline values: CDR1 SGHRS, CDR2 YFSETQ. This CDR3 spans 13 amino acids. This CDR3 reads CASSFLGQGGLFF. The CDR3, as DNA: TGCGCCAGCAGCTTTTTGGGTCAAGGGGGGCTGTTTTTT.

The sample holds one count of this clone. This chain uses TRBV5-1 with TRBJ2-3, with TRBD2 matching 16 bases. The germline V gene has CDR1 SGHRS and CDR2 YFSETQ. The CDR3 covers 18 residues. V was clipped by 4 bases and J by 3 bases; unmatched bases: 8. The CDR3: CASSVGTSGRALTDTQYF. CDR3 nucleotides: TGCGCCAGCAGCGTTGGGACTAGCGGGAGGGCCCTAACAGATACGCAGTATTTT.

The chain couples TRBV7-8 to TRBJ2-7; possible D gene TRBD2, 5 bases. This CDR3 is 13 amino acids long. Germline V lookup: CDR1 SGHVS, CDR2 FQNEAQ. Trimming left V 5 bases short and J 3 bases short, with 11 bases between. The DNA of the CDR3 is TGTGCCAGCAGCCTTGGACTCAGCTACGAGCAGTACTTC. This translates into CASSLGLSYEQYF.

This chain uses TRBV11-3 with TRBJ2-1; 11 bases agree with TRBD2. The V gene end was trimmed by 4 bases and the J gene end by 6 bases; junction bases not matched to a gene: 5. Germline values: CDR1 SGHNT, CDR2 YENEEA. The CDR3 totals 15 residues. The CDR3 here is CASSSSSGRFNEQFF. CDR3 bases: TGTGCCAGCAGCTCCTCTAGCGGGAGGTTCAATGAGCAGTTCTTC.

The chain joins TRBV7-2 to TRBJ2-1; 9 nucleotides agree with TRBD2. V was pared by 3 bases and J by 7 bases, with 13 bases of the junction left unmatched. CDR1 is SGHTA, CDR2 FQGNSA, per germline. The length of the CDR3 is 17 residues. The CDR3 here is CASSFSSGVGALNEQFF. The CDR3 DNA reads TGTGCCAGCAGCTTTTCTAGCGGGGTAGGGGCCTTGAATGAGCAGTTCTTC.

V and J are TRBV7-2 and TRBJ2-7, with TRBD2 matching 7 bases. CDR3 size: 15 residues. Trimming removed 0 bases from V and 0 bases from J; junction bases left unmatched: 2. The V gene's germline CDR1 is SGHTA and CDR2 FQGNSA. The CDR3 DNA reads TGTGCCAGCAGCTTAGCGGGGGGGAGCTCCTACGAGCAGTACTTC. It codes for CASSLAGGSSYEQYF.

The chain links TRBV13 to TRBJ2-1; 7 nucleotides agree with TRBD2. CDR1 and CDR2 from the germline V gene are PRHDT and FYEKMQ (reference sequence). V was clipped by 5 bases and J by 2 bases; unmatched bases: 9. This CDR3 is 16 amino acids long. The CDR3 loop reads CASSNSRGVPYNEQFF. The CDR3 nucleotides are TGTGCCAGCAGCAACTCCCGGGGGGTCCCCTACAATGAGCAGTTCTTC.

The rearrangement uses TRBV28 and TRBJ1-2, with TRBD1 as a possible D gene (5 bases). Germline V lookup: CDR1 MDHEN, CDR2 SYDVKM. Between the trimmed V and J ends, which lost 6 bases and 3 bases, there was a span of 20 bases. This CDR3 has 16 residues. The CDR3 nucleotides read TGTGCCAGCAGACGTACCGGGACTCAAACCGACTATGGCTACACCTTC. This translates into CASRRTGTQTDYGYTF.

The V and J genes are TRBV5-1 and TRBJ1-1; D may be TRBD1 (5 bases). Trimming left V 8 bases short and J 0 bases short, with 11 bases between. Per the germline V gene, CDR1 is SGHRS and CDR2 is YFSETQ. This CDR3 spans 13 amino acids. The CDR3 is CASADSLNTEAFF. DNA of the CDR3: TGCGCCAGTGCTGACAGCTTGAACACTGAAGCTTTCTTT.

The chain has TRBV15 and TRBJ2-2; D gene unclear. The CDR3 totals 17 residues. Trimming left V 0 bases short and J 5 bases short, with 16 bases between. CDR1 LNHNV and CDR2 YYDKDF come from the germline V gene (reference sequence). Here the CDR3 DNA reads TGTGCCACCAGCAGAGATTTGATAGACTTCTCGACCGGGGAGCTGTTTTTT. Its translation is CATSRDLIDFSTGELFF.

The V gene is TRBV6-6, the J gene TRBJ2-5, with D maybe TRBD1 (6 bases). This CDR3 comprises 14 residues. Trimming took 3 bases from V and 2 from J, leaving 10 bases between them. Germline V gives CDR1 MNHNY, CDR2 SVGAGI (reference sequence). CDR3 residues: CASSYGTLQETQYF. CDR3 nucleotides: TGTGCCAGCAGTTATGGGACACTACAAGAGACCCAGTACTTC.

The rearrangement links TRBV30 to TRBJ2-7, with 7 positions matching TRBD2. The CDR3 runs to 13 residues. Germline assignment: CDR1 GTSNPN and CDR2 SVGIG (reference sequence). This chain's CDR3 is CAGGSAGAGEQYF. The CDR3 nucleotides are TGTGCGGGCGGATCGGCGGGAGCGGGCGAGCAGTACTTC.

This clone was found once. This chain connects TRBV7-9 to TRBJ2-7; 9 bases line up with TRBD2. Germline V gene data show CDR1 as SEHNR and CDR2 as FQNEAQ (reference sequence). CDR3 length: 14 residues. The V and J ends lost 3 bases and 8 bases, in that order; junction bases with no gene match: 8. This chain's CDR3 is CASSFSGSKLKQYF. In nucleotides, the CDR3 is TGTGCCAGCAGCTTTAGCGGGAGTAAATTGAAGCAGTACTTC. The variable domain in full, completed from reference TRBV7-9 and TRBJ2-7, reads DTGVSQNPRHKITKRGQNVTFRCDPISEHNRLYWYRQTLGQGPEFLTYFQNEAQLEKSRLLSDRFSAERPKGSFSTLEIQRTEQGDSAMYLCASSFSGSKLKQYFGPGTRLTVT.

The chain employs TRBV27 and TRBJ2-7; tentatively, D is TRBD2 (5 bases). The CDR3 has 14 residues. V dropped 2 bases and J dropped 3 bases, with 11 bases sitting between them. CDR1 is MNHEY and CDR2 is SMNVEV in the germline V gene (reference sequence). CDR3 residues: CASSLQRQYYEQYF. The CDR3 DNA sequence: TGTGCCAGCAGTTTACAGCGGCAGTACTACGAGCAGTACTTC.

The V call is TRBV5-1, the J call TRBJ2-1; TRBD2 agrees at 16 bases. In germline, CDR1 is SGHRS, CDR2 YFSETQ. The CDR3 runs 16 residues. Trimming cost V 4 bases and J 8 bases; bases outside gene matches: 6. CDR3 loop: CASSTGTSGRADEQFF. The CDR3 DNA follows: TGCGCCAGCAGCACTGGGACTAGCGGGAGGGCAGATGAGCAGTTCTTC.

The chain joins TRBV29-1 to TRBJ1-4; D is possibly TRBD1 (5 bases). CDR1 is SQVTM, CDR2 ANQGSEA, per germline. With 3 bases removed from V and 11 bases from J, the gap between germline ends came to 13 bases. This CDR3 has 12 residues. CDR3 sequence (DNA): TGCAGCGTTGACGGGGGTGTTGGCAAACTGTTTTTT. Its protein is CSVDGGVGKLFF.

V usage is TRBV5-6 and J usage is TRBJ2-1, with D possibly TRBD2 on 6 matching bases. CDR3 length: 14 residues. Germline V CDR1 and CDR2: SGHDT, YYEEEE. Trimming stripped 4 bases from V and 10 bases from J, with 18 bases between. CDR3 region: CASSRDLGGGEQFF. As DNA, the CDR3 is TGTGCCAGCAGCCGGGACTTGGGTGGGGGGGAGCAGTTCTTC.

This clone was recorded once. The chain carries TRBV29-1 and TRBJ2-3; a weak D match, TRBD2 (6 bases). Trimming took off 4 bases at V and 6 bases at J, with 17 bases between the two ends. Germline lookup yields CDR1 SQVTM and CDR2 ANQGSEA. The CDR3 consists of 14 residues. As DNA, the CDR3 is TGCAGCGTTGGCCGGCGACTAGGGCCTGATACGCAGTATTTT. Its translation: CSVGRRLGPDTQYF.

The chain uses TRBV29-1 and TRBJ2-7, with 11 nucleotides matching TRBD1. CDR3 length: 13 amino acids. The ends lost 7 bases at V and 3 bases at J; junction bases unmatched: 5. Germline V CDR1 and CDR2: SQVTM, ANQGSEA. The DNA for the CDR3 is TGCAGCGCAGGACAGGGGGCTAACTACGAGCAGTACTTC. Translating it yields CSAGQGANYEQYF.

The V and J genes are TRBV19 and TRBJ2-3, with a tentative D call TRBD2 (7 bases). CDR1 LNHDA and CDR2 SQIVND come from the germline V gene (reference sequence). The CDR3 is made up of 17 amino acids. The V gene lost 6 bases and the J gene lost 6 bases, with 25 bases spanning the gap. The CDR3 protein is CASRFLRGGNHRDTQYF. In DNA, the CDR3 is TGTGCCAGTAGGTTCCTCAGGGGAGGGAACCACCGTGATACGCAGTATTTT.

The rearrangement joins TRBV5-1 to TRBJ2-5, with D unclear. Germline V gene data show CDR1 as SGHRS and CDR2 as YFSETQ. Trimming took off 4 bases at V and 2 bases at J, with 6 bases between the two ends. The CDR3 consists of 12 residues. The CDR3 region is CASSEAQETQYF. In DNA form, the CDR3 reads TGCGCCAGCAGCGAGGCACAAGAGACCCAGTACTTC.

The chain employs TRBV28 and TRBJ2-6; TRBD1 aligns across 8 bases. This CDR3 has 17 amino acids. CDR1 and CDR2 (germline): MDHEN, SYDVKM. V trimming: 5 bases; J trimming: 2 bases; junction bases outside the gene matches: 8. The CDR3 DNA reads TGTGCCAGCAGTCTCGGACAGGGAAACCCTGGGGCCAACGTCCTGACTTTC. This gives the protein CASSLGQGNPGANVLTF. The full variable domain, in which reference TRBV28 and TRBJ2-6 provide the parts outside the CDR3, is DVKVTQSSRYLVKRTGEKVFLECVQDMDHENMFWYRQDPGLGLRLIYFSYDVKMKEKGDIPEGYSVSREKKERFSLILESASTNQTSMYLCASSLGQGNPGANVLTFGAGSRLTVL.

The genes are TRBV5-6 and TRBJ2-1; 8 nucleotides agree with TRBD2. Germline values: CDR1 SGHDT, CDR2 YYEEEE. J lost 0 bases, V lost 2 bases, and 10 bases had no gene match. CDR3 length: 18 amino acids. CDR3 nucleotide sequence: TGTGCCAGCAGCTTCCGAGGACTAGCTAGGAGCTCCTACAATGAGCAGTTCTTC. Translated, it gives CASSFRGLARSSYNEQFF.

The rearrangement links TRBV7-2 to TRBJ2-5; 9 bases are shared with TRBD1. The J segment lost 2 bases and the V segment lost 0 bases, leaving 1 base of the junction unmatched. CDR1 is SGHTA and CDR2 is FQGNSA in the germline V gene. This CDR3 has 15 residues. The CDR3 loop reads CASSLAGTGQETQYF. CDR3 sequence (DNA): TGTGCCAGCAGCTTAGCTGGGACAGGGCAAGAGACCCAGTACTTC.

CDR3 nucleotides: TGTGCCAGCAGTGGGGAGGAACGTACAGTGGGAATGCGTCAGCCCCAGCATTTT. Protein product: CASSGEERTVGMRQPQHF. V gene TRBV2 combines with J gene TRBJ1-5; D remains unclear. The CDR3 has 18 amino acids. Germline V gene data show CDR1 as SNHLY and CDR2 as FYNNEI. Trimming removed 4 bases at V and 6 bases at J, with 25 bases between.

The rearrangement uses TRBV19 and TRBJ1-5; D uncertain. The V end lost 0 bases, the J end lost 3 bases, and 18 bases lay between the germline ends. The length of the CDR3 is 18 residues. Germline V gene lookup returns CDR1 LNHDA and CDR2 SQIVND (reference sequence). The CDR3 sequence: CASSIDRGGGLFNQPQHF. CDR3 nucleotides: TGTGCCAGTAGTATAGATCGAGGTGGCGGGCTCTTCAATCAGCCCCAGCATTTT.

The rearrangement links TRBV5-1 to TRBJ1-2, with 7 nucleotides matching TRBD1. Germline V gene sequence: CDR1 SGHRS, CDR2 YFSETQ. Trimming cost V 4 bases and J 7 bases; bases outside gene matches: 13. There are 15 residues in the CDR3. The DNA of the CDR3 is TGCGCCAGCAGCCTGACGATAGGGACAGCGCCTGGCTACACCTTC. This codes for CASSLTIGTAPGYTF.

The chain joins TRBV6-5 to TRBJ2-7; weak D call: TRBD2 (5 bases). Germline assignment: CDR1 MNHEY and CDR2 SVGAGI. Trimming stripped 5 bases from V and 7 bases from J, with 21 bases between. The CDR3 extends over 15 amino acids. The CDR3 bases are TGTGCCAGCAGTCCACTTGCGGGCGGGCGTGGGGAGCAGTACTTC. Protein sequence: CASSPLAGGRGEQYF.

This clone occurred once. This chain uses TRBV4-2 with TRBJ1-3, with 8 bases identical to TRBD1. CDR1 is LGHNA and CDR2 is YNFKEQ in the germline V gene. The CDR3 has 16 residues. V lost 3 bases and J lost 4; bases outside the gene matches: 8. CDR3 in DNA: TGTGCCAGCAGCCAGGCTGACAGGGGCGCAGGAAACACCATATATTTT. The encoded protein is CASSQADRGAGNTIYF.